The TCR beta chain under discussion was sequenced for a study of early T cells in non-severe SARS-CoV-2 infection (dated by TCRdb to about 2021). Regarding the complete study: Because TCR sequencing relied on bulk RNA taken from unsorted whole blood, pairing of alpha and beta chains was not possible. Points the paper makes about the study in general: VDJdb matching was skewed toward anti-spike CD8 responses and likely underestimated virus-specific expansions, missing private and CD4 specificities.

The library was generated by 5' RACE. The run used a NextSeq 500. The TCR library protocol attached unique molecular identifiers to individual cDNA molecules to correct for sequencing error and PCR bias. TCR alpha and beta chains were both sequenced, and the abundances of alpha and beta sequences in each sample were closely correlated with each other. On the study's bioinformatics: Decombinator V4 was used to annotate TCR sequences for V gene, J gene and CDR3. Expanded TCRs were defined as changing significantly between any two time points under a Poisson model with p below 0.0001. TCR abundances were normalised to the total number of TCRs sequenced in each sample and reported as counts per million. TRAV1-2 paired with TRAJ12, TRAJ20 or TRAJ33 defined MAIT TCRs, while TRAV10 paired with TRAJ18 defined iNKT TCRs. VDJdb, accessed 1 November 2021, was searched for CMV, EBV and SARS-CoV-2 annotated TCRs, excluding TCRs annotated for multiple antigens. The public reads were run again by TCRdb, first through fastp at Q25 and then through MiXCR, and only productive beta chains were kept. Every distinct CDR3 protein forms one entry, paired with its most common genes and DNA. These V and J calls rely on TCRdb rather than the paper's analysis. The table for this sample lists tens of thousands of distinct CDR3 sequences; around a tenth of them were counted only once. The ten largest clones take up under 6.5% of the sample.

This was a case-control study nested in a cohort of healthcare workers in London, UK, who had nasopharyngeal swab PCR tests and blood samples taken every week. Healthcare workers were enrolled in the week of the UK lockdown, from 23 to 31 March 2020, and were followed every week for up to roughly 16 weeks. The CDR3 starts with the cysteine, ends with the phenylalanine, and has 16 residues. Only the CDR3 DNA stays, 48 bases, in frame from base 1. The germline V gene gives CDR1 as SGHTA and CDR2 as FQGTGA. Trimming takes 5 bases off V and 0 bases off J; junction bases not matched to a gene: 7. A note on this clonotype: Its antigen is still unknown. Qualities for individual bases were not recorded, and no much larger clone is one base off.

This chain joins TRBV7-3 to TRBJ2-1; the central 7 bases match TRBD2. The sample taken for sequencing was whole blood. The TCR comes from an adult who was a healthcare worker with PCR-confirmed SARS-CoV-2 infection or an uninfected control (not recorded which). The CDR3 sequence is CASSQGGRASYNEQFF. The DNA sequence follows: TGTGCCAGCAGCCAGGGAGGGAGGGCCTCCTACAATGAGCAGTTCTTC. Reference TRBV7-3 and TRBJ2-1 genes cover what lies past the CDR3, so the full variable domain is GAGVSQTPSNKVTEKGKYVELRCDPISGHTALYWYRQSLGQGPEFLIYFQGTGAADDSGLPNDRFFAVRPEGSVSTLKIQRTERGDSAVYLCASSQGGRASYNEQFFGPGTRLTVL.